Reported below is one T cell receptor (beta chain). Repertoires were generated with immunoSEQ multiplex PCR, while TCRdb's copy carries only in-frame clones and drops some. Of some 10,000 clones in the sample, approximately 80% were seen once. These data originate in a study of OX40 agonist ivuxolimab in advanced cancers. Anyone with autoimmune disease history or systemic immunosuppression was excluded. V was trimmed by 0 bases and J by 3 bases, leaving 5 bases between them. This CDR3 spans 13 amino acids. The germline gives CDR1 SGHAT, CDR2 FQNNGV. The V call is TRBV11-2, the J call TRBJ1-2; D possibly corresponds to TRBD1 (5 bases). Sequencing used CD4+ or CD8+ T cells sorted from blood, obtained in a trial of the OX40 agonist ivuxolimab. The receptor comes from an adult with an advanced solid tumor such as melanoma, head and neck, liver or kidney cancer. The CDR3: CASSLDRDYGYTF. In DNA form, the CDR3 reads TGTGCCAGCAGCTTAGACAGGGACTATGGCTACACCTTC.